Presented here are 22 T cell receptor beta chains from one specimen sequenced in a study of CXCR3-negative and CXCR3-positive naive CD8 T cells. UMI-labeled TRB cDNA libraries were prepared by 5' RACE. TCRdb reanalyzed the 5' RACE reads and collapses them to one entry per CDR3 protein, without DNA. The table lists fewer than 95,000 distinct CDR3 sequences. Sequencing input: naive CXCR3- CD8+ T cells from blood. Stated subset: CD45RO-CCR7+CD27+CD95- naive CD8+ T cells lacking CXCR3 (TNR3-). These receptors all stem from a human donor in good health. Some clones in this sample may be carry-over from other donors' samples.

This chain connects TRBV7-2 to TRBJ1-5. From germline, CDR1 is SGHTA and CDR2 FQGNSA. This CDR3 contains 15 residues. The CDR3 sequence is CASSLSPPRNQPQHF.

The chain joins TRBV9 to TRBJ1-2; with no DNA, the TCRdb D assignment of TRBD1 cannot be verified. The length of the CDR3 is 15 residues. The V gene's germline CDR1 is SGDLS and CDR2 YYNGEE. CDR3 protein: CASSVGEPTNYGYTF. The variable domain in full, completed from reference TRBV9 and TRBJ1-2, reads DSGVTQTPKHLITATGQRVTLRCSPRSGDLSVYWYQQSLDQGLQFLIQYYNGEERAKGNILERFSAQQFPDLHSELNLSSLELGDSALYFCASSVGEPTNYGYTFGSGTRLTVV.

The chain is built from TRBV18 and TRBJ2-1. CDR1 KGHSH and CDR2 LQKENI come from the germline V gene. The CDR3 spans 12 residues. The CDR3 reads CASSPPLYEQFF. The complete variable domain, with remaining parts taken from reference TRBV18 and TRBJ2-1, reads NAGVMQNPRHLVRRRGQEARLRCSPMKGHSHVYWYRQLPEEGLKFMVYLQKENIIDESGMPKERFSAEFPKEGPSILRIQQVVRGDSAAYFCASSPPLYEQFFGPGTRLTVL.

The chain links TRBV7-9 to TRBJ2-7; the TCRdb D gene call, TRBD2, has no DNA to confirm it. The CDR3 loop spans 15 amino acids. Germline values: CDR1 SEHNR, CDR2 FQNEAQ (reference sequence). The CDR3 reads CASSLARTSGIEQYF.

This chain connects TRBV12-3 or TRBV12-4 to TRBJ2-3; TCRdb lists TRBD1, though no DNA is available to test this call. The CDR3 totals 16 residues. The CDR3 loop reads CASSLAATGWEDTQYF.

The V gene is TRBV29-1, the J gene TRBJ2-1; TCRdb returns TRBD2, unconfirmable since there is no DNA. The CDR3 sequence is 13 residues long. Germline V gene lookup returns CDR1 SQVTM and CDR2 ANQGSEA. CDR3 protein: CSSRSRGRDEQFF.

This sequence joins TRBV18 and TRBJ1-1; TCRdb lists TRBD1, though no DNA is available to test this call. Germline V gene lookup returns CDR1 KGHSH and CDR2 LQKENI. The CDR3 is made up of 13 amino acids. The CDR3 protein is CASSLGDDDEAFF.

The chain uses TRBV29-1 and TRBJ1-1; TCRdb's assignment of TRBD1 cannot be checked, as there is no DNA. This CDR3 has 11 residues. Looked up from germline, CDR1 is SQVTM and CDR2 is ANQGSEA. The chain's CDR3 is CSTRQGWEAFF.

CDR3 residues: CASSQGGAGVPQPQHF. The rearrangement links TRBV7-8 to TRBJ1-5; TCRdb designates TRBD1, a call that cannot be tested without DNA. The CDR3 covers 16 residues. Germline V gene data show CDR1 as SGHVS and CDR2 as FQNEAQ.

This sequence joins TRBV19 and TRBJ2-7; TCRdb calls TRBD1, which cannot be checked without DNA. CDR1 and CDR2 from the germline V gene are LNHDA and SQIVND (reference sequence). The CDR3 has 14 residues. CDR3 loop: CASSIDVGAYEQYF.

The CDR3 loop is CATKLNWDSYEQYF. The V and J genes are TRBV19 and TRBJ2-7. The CDR3 has 14 amino acids. Germline lookup yields CDR1 LNHDA and CDR2 SQIVND (reference sequence).

This CDR3 reads CSAEASESSYNEQFF. J is TRBJ2-1 and V is TRBV20-1. This CDR3 is built from 15 residues. The germline gives CDR1 DFQATT, CDR2 SNEGSKA (reference sequence).

This chain's CDR3 is CASSLAQGRESNTEAFF. This rearrangement joins TRBV7-9 to TRBJ1-1; without DNA, the TCRdb call of TRBD1 cannot be checked. CDR3 length equals 17 residues. Germline CDR1 SEHNR, CDR2 FQNEAQ (reference sequence).

This CDR3 reads CSATDNSYEQYF. The chain uses TRBV20-1 and TRBJ2-7; the D gene TCRdb calls, TRBD1, cannot be checked with no DNA. This CDR3 has 12 amino acids. CDR1 and CDR2 from the germline V gene are DFQATT and SNEGSKA (reference sequence).

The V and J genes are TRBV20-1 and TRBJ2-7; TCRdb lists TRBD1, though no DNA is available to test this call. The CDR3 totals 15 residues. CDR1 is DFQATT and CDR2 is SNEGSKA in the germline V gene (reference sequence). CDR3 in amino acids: CSARVTGSSSYEQYF.

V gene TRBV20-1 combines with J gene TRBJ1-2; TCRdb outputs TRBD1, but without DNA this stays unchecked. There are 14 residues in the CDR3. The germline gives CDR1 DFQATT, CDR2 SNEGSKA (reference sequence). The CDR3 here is CSASTTTGDRGYTF.

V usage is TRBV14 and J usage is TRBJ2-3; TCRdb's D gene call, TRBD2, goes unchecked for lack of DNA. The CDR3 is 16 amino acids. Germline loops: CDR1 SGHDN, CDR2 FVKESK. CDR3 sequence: CASSQALGGRTDTQYF.

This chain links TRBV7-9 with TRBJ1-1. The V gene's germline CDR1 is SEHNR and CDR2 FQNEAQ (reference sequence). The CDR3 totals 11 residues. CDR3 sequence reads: CASSLAKVAFF.

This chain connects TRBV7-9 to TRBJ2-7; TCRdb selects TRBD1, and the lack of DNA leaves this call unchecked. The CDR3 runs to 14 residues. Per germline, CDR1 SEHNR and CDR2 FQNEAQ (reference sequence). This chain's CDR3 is CASSFQGQGYEQYF.

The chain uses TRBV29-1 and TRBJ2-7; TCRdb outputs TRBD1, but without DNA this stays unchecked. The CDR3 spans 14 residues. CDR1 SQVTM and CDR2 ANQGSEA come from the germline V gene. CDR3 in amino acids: CSVELGTGTYEQYF.

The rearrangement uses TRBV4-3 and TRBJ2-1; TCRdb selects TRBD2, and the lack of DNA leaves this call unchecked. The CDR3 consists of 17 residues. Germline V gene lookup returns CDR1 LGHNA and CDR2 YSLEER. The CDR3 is CASSQDRFSGGYNEQFF.

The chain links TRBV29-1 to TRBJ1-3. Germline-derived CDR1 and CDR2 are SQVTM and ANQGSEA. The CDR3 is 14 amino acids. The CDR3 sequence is CSVEVQSSGNTIYF.